Below are 24 T cell receptor beta chains sequenced from a single sample in a study of shared clonotypes between healthy human individuals. The protocol was immunoSEQ multiplex PCR, while the TCRdb copy is restricted to in-frame clones and leaves out a portion. The sample contains about 2 million clones, around 95% of which appear only once. Sequenced sample: naive CD4+ T cells sorted from blood. The sample's subset: CD45RA+ positively selected. Every receptor here comes from a man aged 18 to 35 in good health.

The CDR3 nucleotides read TGCGCCAGCAGCCAGGGACAGGGGAACATTCAGTACTTC. Protein: CASSQGQGNIQYF. The chain recombines TRBV5-1 with TRBJ2-4; 10 bases line up with TRBD1. Germline V gene lookup returns CDR1 SGHRS and CDR2 YFSETQ. Germline trimming cut 4 bases from V and 7 bases from J; bases unmatched to any gene: 2. The CDR3 has 13 residues.

This rearrangement joins TRBV5-1 to TRBJ1-1; D unclear. The germline V and J ends were trimmed by 0 bases and 10 bases, with 13 bases remaining between them. Germline V gene data show CDR1 as SGHRS and CDR2 as YFSETQ. The CDR3 has 13 residues. The CDR3 region has the DNA TGCGCCAGCAGCTTGGGAGGCGTACAGACAGCTTTCTTT. It translates to CASSLGGVQTAFF.

This sequence joins TRBV11-2 and TRBJ1-2; D is undetermined. The CDR3 runs 12 residues. Between the trimmed V and J ends, which lost 4 bases and 5 bases, there was a span of 8 bases. Germline lookup yields CDR1 SGHAT and CDR2 FQNNGV. CDR3 in amino acids: CASSSGVYGYTF. The CDR3 DNA reads TGTGCCAGCAGCTCTGGGGTTTATGGCTACACCTTC.

The CDR3 DNA follows: TGCAGCGTTATGGGGGGGCCCACCGCAGATACGCAGTATTTT. This translates into CSVMGGPTADTQYF. The chain joins TRBV29-1 to TRBJ2-3; the D gene is possibly TRBD2 (7 bases). The CDR3 sequence is 14 residues long. CDR1 is SQVTM, CDR2 ANQGSEA, per germline. The V gene lost 5 bases and the J gene lost 4 bases, with 16 bases spanning the gap.

The chain links TRBV5-6 to TRBJ1-2; 9 nucleotides align to TRBD1. This CDR3 has 13 amino acids. Germline V gene lookup returns CDR1 SGHDT and CDR2 YYEEEE. V lost 4 bases to trimming and J lost 7 bases; unmatched junction nucleotides: 5. CDR3 DNA sequence: TGTGCCAGCAGCAGGGGACAGGGAGGTGGCTACACCTTC. It is translated as CASSRGQGGGYTF.

The chain links TRBV5-1 to TRBJ2-7; possibly TRBD2 for D (6 bases). The V end was cut by 0 bases, the J end by 5 bases, with 18 bases between. This CDR3 is 16 amino acids long. Per germline, CDR1 SGHRS and CDR2 YFSETQ. The CDR3 nucleotides read TGCGCCAGCAGCTTGGGTTTAAGGTGGGGGGTTGACGAGCAGTACTTC. It is translated as CASSLGLRWGVDEQYF.

This chain uses TRBV7-2 with TRBJ2-2; D is uncertain. Germline V CDR1 and CDR2: SGHTA, FQGNSA. Trimming removed 1 base at V and 8 bases at J, with 5 bases between. This CDR3 comprises 12 residues. The CDR3 DNA reads TGTGCCAGCAGCTTAGATCGAGGGGAGCTGTTTTTT. This gives the protein CASSLDRGELFF.

Details on this clone: Distinct nucleotide sequences in the sample also encode this CDR3. The chain combines TRBV7-2 with TRBJ2-7; 11 positions agree with TRBD2. With V trimmed by 5 bases and J by 4 bases, 4 bases remained unmatched. The CDR3 runs 14 residues. Germline CDR1 SGHTA, CDR2 FQGNSA. The DNA of the CDR3 is TGTGCCAGCAGCCGGACTAGCGGGTCATACGAGCAGTACTTC. Translation: CASSRTSGSYEQYF.

The chain couples TRBV7-6 to TRBJ1-1, with a possible D match to TRBD1 (6 bases). CDR3 length: 15 residues. Germline lookup yields CDR1 SGHVS and CDR2 FNYEAQ. Trimming cost V 5 bases and J 1 base, with 14 bases left between them. The CDR3: CASSPTGHKNTEAFF. CDR3 bases: TGTGCCAGCAGCCCAACGGGACATAAGAACACTGAAGCTTTCTTT.

The chain has TRBV25-1 and TRBJ2-7; TRBD1 is a possible D gene (6 bases). The germline V and J ends were trimmed by 4 bases and 1 base, with 8 bases remaining between them. The CDR3 length is 13 residues. The germline V gene has CDR1 MGHDK and CDR2 SYGVNS. CDR3 bases: TGTGCCAGCAGTGTGCAGGGGTCCTACGAGCAGTACTTC. Its protein is CASSVQGSYEQYF.

The V call is TRBV7-9, the J call TRBJ2-7; tentatively, D is TRBD2 (6 bases). V shed 5 bases and J shed 5 bases, with 13 bases lying between them. The CDR3 is 13 residues long. Looked up from germline, CDR1 is SEHNR and CDR2 is FQNEAQ (reference sequence). The CDR3 sequence is CASSATSFHEQYF. DNA for the CDR3: TGTGCCAGCAGCGCTACTAGCTTCCACGAGCAGTACTTC.

CDR3 nucleotides: TGTGCCAGCAGTGAGGACAGTTTCTTCGGGGATGGCTACACCTTC. Translation gives CASSEDSFFGDGYTF. The chain links TRBV6-1 to TRBJ1-2; D possibly corresponds to TRBD1 (6 bases). The CDR3 length is 15 residues. V lost 3 bases and J 6 bases, leaving 17 bases between the germline ends. Germline V CDR1 and CDR2: MNHNS, SASEGT.

The chain carries TRBV5-6 and TRBJ2-2; the D is unclear. V lost 4 bases, J lost 1 base, and 17 bases lay in between. The CDR3 loop spans 17 amino acids. Germline V gene lookup returns CDR1 SGHDT and CDR2 YYEEEE. The CDR3 is CASSPAVRIRNTGELFF. Here the CDR3 DNA reads TGTGCCAGCAGCCCGGCTGTTCGGATCCGGAACACCGGGGAGCTGTTTTTT.

The chain is built from TRBV5-4 and TRBJ2-7; 10 positions agree with TRBD1. CDR1 is SGHNT and CDR2 is YYREEE in the germline V gene (reference sequence). There are 17 residues in the CDR3. The V and J ends lost 0 bases and 2 bases, in that order; junction bases with no gene match: 8. CDR3 nucleotide sequence: TGTGCCAGCAGCTTGGTCCCGGGACAGGGGTACCCCTACGAGCAGTACTTC. It codes for CASSLVPGQGYPYEQYF.

The V call is TRBV25-1, the J call TRBJ1-1; D unclear. The CDR3 extends over 13 amino acids. The V and J ends lost 4 bases and 4 bases respectively, with 10 bases between them. Germline V gives CDR1 MGHDK, CDR2 SYGVNS. This CDR3 reads CASSAPPSTEAFF. Here the CDR3 DNA reads TGTGCCAGCAGTGCTCCCCCCAGCACTGAAGCTTTCTTT.

The J gene is TRBJ2-7, the V gene TRBV5-5; D gene ambiguous. The CDR3 is 12 residues long. The germline CDR1 and CDR2 sequences are SGHKS and YYEKEE (reference sequence). V shed 0 bases and J shed 2 bases, with 3 bases lying between them. CDR3: CASSLAAYEQYF. CDR3 nucleotide sequence: TGTGCCAGCAGCTTGGCCGCCTACGAGCAGTACTTC.

The genes are TRBV18 and TRBJ2-3; 8 bases match TRBD1. J gave up 6 bases and V 8 bases, and 7 bases lay outside the gene matches. CDR1 is KGHSH, CDR2 LQKENI, per germline. The CDR3 runs 13 residues. The DNA for the CDR3 is TGTGCCAGCCGACCAGGGGGCGCGGATACGCAGTATTTT. Amino acids: CASRPGGADTQYF.

The chain joins TRBV6-4 to TRBJ2-2; D call uncertain. From germline, CDR1 is MRHNA and CDR2 SNTAGT. Trimming stripped 5 bases from V and 2 bases from J, with 12 bases between. The CDR3 is made up of 15 amino acids. This CDR3 is CASSLGAVNTGELFF. CDR3 nucleotide sequence: TGTGCCAGCAGTTTGGGTGCAGTTAACACCGGGGAGCTGTTTTTT.

The chain carries TRBV4-1 and TRBJ2-7, with D unresolved. Germline V gene data show CDR1 as MGHRA and CDR2 as YSYEKL. Between the trimmed V and J ends, which lost 4 bases and 2 bases, there was a span of 15 bases. The length of the CDR3 is 15 residues. CDR3 in DNA: TGCGCCAGCAGCCCTTACTCGGACGGAACCTACGAGCAGTACTTC. Translating it yields CASSPYSDGTYEQYF.

About this clone: Other DNA sequences in this sample translate to the same CDR3. The chain employs TRBV5-1 and TRBJ2-7; no clear D. Germline V lookup: CDR1 SGHRS, CDR2 YFSETQ. Trimming cost V 0 bases and J 5 bases, with 6 bases left between them. The CDR3 sequence is 12 residues long. This CDR3 reads CASSLERNEQYF. The CDR3 DNA follows: TGCGCCAGCAGCTTGGAAAGGAACGAGCAGTACTTC.

The genes are TRBV7-9 and TRBJ1-1; D gene uncertain. Germline assignment: CDR1 SEHNR and CDR2 FQNEAQ (reference sequence). Trimming took off 5 bases at V and 1 base at J, with 11 bases between the two ends. The CDR3 has 14 residues. CDR3: CASSGSSGNTEAFF. The DNA of the CDR3 is TGTGCCAGCAGCGGGTCATCAGGGAACACTGAAGCTTTCTTT.

The V gene is TRBV2, the J gene TRBJ2-7; D is perhaps TRBD1 (7 bases). Per germline, CDR1 SNHLY and CDR2 FYNNEI. V lost 6 bases to trimming and J lost 6 bases, with 15 bases between them. The CDR3 extends over 13 amino acids. This CDR3 is CASRYRGGLEQYF. In nucleotides, the CDR3 is TGTGCCAGCAGGTACAGGGGAGGCCTCGAGCAGTACTTC. Looking up the rest from reference TRBV2 and TRBJ2-7 gives the full variable domain: EPEVTQTPSHQVTQMGQEVILRCVPISNHLYFYWYRQILGQKVEFLVSFYNNEISEKSEIFDDQFSVERPDGSNFTLKIRSTKLEDSAMYFCASRYRGGLEQYFGPGTRLTVT.

This chain uses TRBV5-1 with TRBJ2-3; D is possibly TRBD2 (6 bases). This CDR3 contains 16 residues. CDR1 and CDR2 (germline): SGHRS, YFSETQ. V gave up 0 bases and J gave up 2 bases, with 13 bases separating them. CDR3 in DNA: TGCGCCAGCAGCTTGGTAGGAGGGCCAGACACAGATACGCAGTATTTT. Its translation: CASSLVGGPDTDTQYF.

The rearrangement uses TRBV4-1 and TRBJ1-4; 10 nucleotides align to TRBD1. V lost 5 bases and J lost 7; bases outside the gene matches: 7. Looked up from germline, CDR1 is MGHRA and CDR2 is YSYEKL. The CDR3 runs 15 residues. The CDR3 DNA reads as TGCGCCAGCAGCTTCTCGGACAGGGGGGTTGAAAAACTGTTTTTT. Translation: CASSFSDRGVEKLFF.